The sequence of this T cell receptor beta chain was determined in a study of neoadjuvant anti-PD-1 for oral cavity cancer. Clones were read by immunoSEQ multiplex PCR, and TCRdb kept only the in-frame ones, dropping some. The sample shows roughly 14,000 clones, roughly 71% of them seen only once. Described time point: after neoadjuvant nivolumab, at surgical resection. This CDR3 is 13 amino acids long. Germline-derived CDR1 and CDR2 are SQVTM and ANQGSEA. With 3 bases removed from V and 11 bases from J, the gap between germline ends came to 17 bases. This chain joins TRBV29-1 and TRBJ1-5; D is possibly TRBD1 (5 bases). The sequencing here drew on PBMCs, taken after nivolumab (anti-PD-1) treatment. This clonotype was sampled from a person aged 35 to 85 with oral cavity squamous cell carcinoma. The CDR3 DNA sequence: TGCAGCGTTGACTTCGGGGGGATTGGGGCCCAGCATTTT. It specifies CSVDFGGIGAQHF.